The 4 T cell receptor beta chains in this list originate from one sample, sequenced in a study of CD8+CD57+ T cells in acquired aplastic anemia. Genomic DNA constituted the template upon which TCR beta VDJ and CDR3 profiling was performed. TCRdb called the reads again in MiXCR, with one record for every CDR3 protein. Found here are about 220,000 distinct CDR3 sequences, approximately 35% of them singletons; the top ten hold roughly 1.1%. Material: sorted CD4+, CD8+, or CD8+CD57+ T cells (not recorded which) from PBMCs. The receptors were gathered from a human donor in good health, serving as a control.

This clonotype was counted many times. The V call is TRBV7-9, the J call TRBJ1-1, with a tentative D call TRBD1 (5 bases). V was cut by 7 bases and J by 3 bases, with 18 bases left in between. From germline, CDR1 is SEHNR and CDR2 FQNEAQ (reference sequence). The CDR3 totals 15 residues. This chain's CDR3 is CASTNGRGVDTEAFF. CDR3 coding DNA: TGTGCCAGCACCAATGGAAGGGGAGTTGACACTGAAGCTTTCTTT.

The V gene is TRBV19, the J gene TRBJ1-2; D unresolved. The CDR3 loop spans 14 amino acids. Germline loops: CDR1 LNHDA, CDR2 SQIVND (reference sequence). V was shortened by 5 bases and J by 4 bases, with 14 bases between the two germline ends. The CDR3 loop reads CASSLARPFYGYTF. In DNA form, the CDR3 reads TGTGCCAGTAGTCTAGCCCGACCTTTCTATGGCTACACCTTC. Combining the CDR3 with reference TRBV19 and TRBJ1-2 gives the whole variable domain DGGITQSPKYLFRKEGQNVTLSCEQNLNHDAMYWYRQDPGQGLRLIYYSQIVNDFQKGDIAEGYSVSREKKESFPLTVTSAQKNPTAFYLCASSLARPFYGYTFGSGTRLTVV.

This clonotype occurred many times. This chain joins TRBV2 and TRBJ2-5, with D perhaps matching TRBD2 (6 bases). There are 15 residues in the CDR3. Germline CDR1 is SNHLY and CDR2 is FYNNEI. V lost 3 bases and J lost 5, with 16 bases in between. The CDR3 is CASSEIGSVRETQYF. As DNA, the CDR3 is TGTGCCAGCAGTGAGATCGGGAGTGTGCGGGAGACCCAGTACTTC.

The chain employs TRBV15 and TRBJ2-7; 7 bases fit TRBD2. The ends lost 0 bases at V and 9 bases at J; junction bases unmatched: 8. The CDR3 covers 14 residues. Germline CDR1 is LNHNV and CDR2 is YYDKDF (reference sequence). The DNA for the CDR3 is TGTGCCACCAGCAGAGAAGTCGGGGACTATGGGCAGTACTTC. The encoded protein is CATSREVGDYGQYF. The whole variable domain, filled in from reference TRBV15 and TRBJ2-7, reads DAMVIQNPRYQVTQFGKPVTLSCSQTLNHNVMYWYQQKSSQAPKLLFHYYDKDFNNEADTPDNFQSRRPNTSFCFLDIRSPGLGDTAMYLCATSREVGDYGQYFGPGTRLTVT.